This TCR beta chain was captured by sequencing in a study of shared clonotypes between healthy human individuals. Findings of the study overall: The genetic and exposure-history diversity represented was limited by few donors.

CDR1 is MNHEY and CDR2 is SVGAGI in the germline V gene. The trim removed 10 bases at V and 12 bases at J, leaving 11 bases unmatched. This CDR3 has 12 amino acids. Profiling relied on immunoSEQ multiplex PCR, and the TCRdb table lists in-frame clones only, not all of them. Here the sample spans 2 million to 2.5 million clones, 85% to 95% being singletons. Turning to this clone: Its antigen is as yet unknown.

The rearrangement links TRBV6-5 to TRBJ2-1, with 8 bases matching TRBD2. Material: naive CD4+ T cells from PBMCs. The subset here: CD45RA+ positively selected. This receptor was taken from a man aged 18 to 29 in good health. Some clones in this sample may be carry-over from other donors' samples. CDR3 sequence (DNA): TGTGCCACCTCTGGGCGGGAGGACGGGCAGTTCTTC. The encoded protein is CATSGREDGQFF.